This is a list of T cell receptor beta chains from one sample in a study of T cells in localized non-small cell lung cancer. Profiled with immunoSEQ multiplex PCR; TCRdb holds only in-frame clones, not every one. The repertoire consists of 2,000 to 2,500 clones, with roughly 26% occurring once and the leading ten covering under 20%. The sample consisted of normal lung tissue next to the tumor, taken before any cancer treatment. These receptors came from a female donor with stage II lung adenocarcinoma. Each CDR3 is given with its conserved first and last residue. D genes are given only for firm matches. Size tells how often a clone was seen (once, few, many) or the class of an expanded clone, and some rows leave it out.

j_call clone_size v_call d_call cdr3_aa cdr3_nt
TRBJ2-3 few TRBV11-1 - CASSLGGAADTQYF TGTGCCAGCAGCCTCGGAGGGGCCGCAGATACGCAGTATTTT
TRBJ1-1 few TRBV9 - CASSVLGAGTEAFF TGTGCCAGCAGTGTCTTAGGGGCCGGCACTGAAGCTTTCTTT
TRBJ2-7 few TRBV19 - CASSLGGQSYEQYF TGTGCCAGTAGCCTCGGAGGGCAGTCATACGAGCAGTACTTC
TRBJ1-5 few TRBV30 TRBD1 CAWSRGTGGYQPQHF TGTGCCTGGAGCCGCGGGACAGGGGGTTATCAGCCCCAGCATTTT
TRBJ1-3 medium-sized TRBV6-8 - CASRDIRNTIYF TGTGCCAGCCGGGACATAAGAAACACCATATATTTT
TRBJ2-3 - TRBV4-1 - CASSQDSTDTQYF TGCGCCAGCAGCCAAGATAGCACAGATACGCAGTATTTT
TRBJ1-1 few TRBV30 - CAWSVGRGNTEAFF TGTGCCTGGAGTGTAGGGCGGGGGAACACTGAAGCTTTCTTT
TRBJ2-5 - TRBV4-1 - CASSQDGGGLMYQETQYF TGCGCCAGCAGCCAAGATGGTGGGGGGCTCATGTACCAAGAGACCCAGTACTTC
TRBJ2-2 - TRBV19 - CASSASTTGELFF TGTGCCAGTAGTGCGAGTACTACCGGGGAGCTGTTTTTT
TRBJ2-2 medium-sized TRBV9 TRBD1 CAKMTGVNGELFF TGTGCCAAGATGACAGGGGTTAACGGGGAGCTGTTTTTT
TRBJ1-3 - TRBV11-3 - CASSLTGTVSGNTIYF TGTGCCAGCAGCTTGACCGGGACGGTCTCTGGAAACACCATATATTTT
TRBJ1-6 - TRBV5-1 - CASSLEAPNSPLHF TGCGCCAGCAGCTTGGAGGCCCCTAATTCACCCCTCCACTTT
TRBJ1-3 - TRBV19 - CASSIPGTGRNTIYF TGTGCCAGTAGTATACCAGGGACCGGACGGAACACCATATATTTT
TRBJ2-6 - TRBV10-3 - CAIGSGSGANVLTF TGTGCCATCGGAAGCGGCTCTGGGGCCAACGTCCTGACTTTC
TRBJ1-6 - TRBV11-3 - CASSWDVDNSPLHF TGTGCCAGCAGCTGGGACGTCGATAATTCACCCCTCCACTTT